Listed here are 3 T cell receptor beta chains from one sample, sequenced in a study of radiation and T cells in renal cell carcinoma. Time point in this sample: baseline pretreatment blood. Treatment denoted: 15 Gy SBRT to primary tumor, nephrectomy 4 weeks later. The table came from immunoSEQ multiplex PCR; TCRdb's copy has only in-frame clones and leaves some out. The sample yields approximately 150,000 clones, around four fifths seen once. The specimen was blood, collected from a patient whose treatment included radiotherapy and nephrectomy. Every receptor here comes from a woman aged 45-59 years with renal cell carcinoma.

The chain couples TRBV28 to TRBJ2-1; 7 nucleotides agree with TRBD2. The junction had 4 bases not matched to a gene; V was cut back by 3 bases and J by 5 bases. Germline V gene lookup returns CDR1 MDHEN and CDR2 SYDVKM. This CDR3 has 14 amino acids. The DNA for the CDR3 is TGTGCCAGCAGTTTCCCTAGCGGAGACAATGAGCAGTTCTTC. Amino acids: CASSFPSGDNEQFF.

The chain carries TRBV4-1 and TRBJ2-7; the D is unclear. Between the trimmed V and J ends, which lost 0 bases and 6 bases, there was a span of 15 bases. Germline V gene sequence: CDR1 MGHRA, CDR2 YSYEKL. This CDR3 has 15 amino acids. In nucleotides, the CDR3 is TGCGCCAGCAGCCAAGATCGGGTGGGGATTGGCGAGCAGTACTTC. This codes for CASSQDRVGIGEQYF.

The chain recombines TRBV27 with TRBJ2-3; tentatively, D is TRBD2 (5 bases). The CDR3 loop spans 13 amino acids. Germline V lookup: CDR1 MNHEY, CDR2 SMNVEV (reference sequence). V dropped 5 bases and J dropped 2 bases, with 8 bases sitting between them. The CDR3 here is CASSRGDTDTQYF. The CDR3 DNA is TGTGCCAGCAGTCGGGGAGACACAGATACGCAGTATTTT.